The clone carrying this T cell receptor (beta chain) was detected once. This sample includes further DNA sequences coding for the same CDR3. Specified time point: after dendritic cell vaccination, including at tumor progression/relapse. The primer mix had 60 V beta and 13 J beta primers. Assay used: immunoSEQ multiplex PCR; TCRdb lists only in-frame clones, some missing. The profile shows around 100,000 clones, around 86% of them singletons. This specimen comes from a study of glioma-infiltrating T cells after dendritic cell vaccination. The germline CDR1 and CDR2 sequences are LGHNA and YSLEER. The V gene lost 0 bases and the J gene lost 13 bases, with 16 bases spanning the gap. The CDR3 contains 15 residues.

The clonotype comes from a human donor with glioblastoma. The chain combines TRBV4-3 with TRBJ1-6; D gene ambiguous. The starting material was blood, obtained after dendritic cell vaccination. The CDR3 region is CASSQEWRGNSPLHF. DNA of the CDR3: TGCGCCAGCAGCCAAGAATGGAGAGGGAACTCCCCCCTCCACTTT.